One sample yielded the 23 T cell receptor beta chains listed below, sequenced in a study of cytomegalovirus exposure and HLA in healthy donors. With 60 Vbeta and 13 Jbeta primers, the PCR was carried out. Clones were read by immunoSEQ multiplex PCR, and TCRdb kept only the in-frame ones, dropping some. Here the sample spans roughly 66,000 clones, roughly 79% being singletons. The sequencing sample was made of PBMCs. These TCRs come from a man over 45 in good health and CMV-seronegative.

Concerning this clone itself: In the same sample, other DNA sequences code for this CDR3. The chain links TRBV7-6 to TRBJ1-2; D call uncertain. Trimming removed 5 bases at V and 8 bases at J, with 15 bases between. This CDR3 region has 13 residues. Germline CDR1 SGHVS, CDR2 FNYEAQ. The CDR3 nucleotides are TGTGCCAGCAGCCCAGGAGGTATCCACGGCTACACCTTC. Translation gives CASSPGGIHGYTF.

The CDR3 here is CASSFHLSDRGVQPQHF. DNA for the CDR3: TGTGCCAGCAGCTTTCACTTGAGTGACAGGGGAGTCCAGCCCCAGCATTTT. This chain connects TRBV5-8 to TRBJ1-5; 8 nucleotides align to TRBD1. CDR1 and CDR2 from the germline V gene are SGHTS and YDEGEE. The CDR3 contains 17 residues. The V gene end was trimmed by 2 bases and the J gene end by 7 bases; junction bases not matched to a gene: 14.

This rearrangement joins TRBV13 to TRBJ1-4; D not certain. Looked up from germline, CDR1 is PRHDT and CDR2 is FYEKMQ (reference sequence). The CDR3 loop spans 14 amino acids. Trimming left V 5 bases short and J 8 bases short, with 15 bases between. CDR3 sequence (DNA): TGTGCCAGCAGCCAACCGAGGGAGTCGGAAAAACTGTTTTTT. It codes for CASSQPRESEKLFF.

This sequence joins TRBV6-5 and TRBJ1-1; D unresolved. V was pared by 5 bases and J by 4 bases, with 11 bases between. The CDR3 loop spans 13 amino acids. From germline, CDR1 is MNHEY and CDR2 SVGAGI. The CDR3, as DNA: TGTGCCAGCAGTCCTCATAGGAGCACTGAAGCTTTCTTT. It encodes CASSPHRSTEAFF.

This clone came up a few times. This rearrangement joins TRBV27 to TRBJ1-5, with D hard to call. This CDR3 region has 15 residues. Trimming shortened V by 5 bases and J by 7 bases, and 18 bases separated the two germline ends. Germline V lookup: CDR1 MNHEY, CDR2 SMNVEV (reference sequence). As DNA, the CDR3 is TGTGCCAGCAGTCCCACGGCCCCGAGGGCACAGCCCCAGCATTTT. Its protein is CASSPTAPRAQPQHF.

The genes are TRBV6-6 and TRBJ1-6; a weak D match, TRBD1 (6 bases). CDR3 length: 14 amino acids. In germline, CDR1 is MNHNY, CDR2 SVGAGI (reference sequence). In nucleotides, the CDR3 is TGTGCAACGAATCCTACAGGGAGTAATTCACCCCTCCACTTT. It yields the protein CATNPTGSNSPLHF.

The chain recombines TRBV9 with TRBJ2-3; the D gene is possibly TRBD2 (7 bases). This CDR3 region has 16 residues. Trimming pared 0 bases from V and 0 bases from J, leaving 11 bases between. Germline V gene sequence: CDR1 SGDLS, CDR2 YYNGEE. In DNA form, the CDR3 reads TGTGCCAGCAGCGTAGAGGGGGGGTGGAGCACAGATACGCAGTATTTT. Amino acid sequence: CASSVEGGWSTDTQYF.

This chain's CDR3 is CASSVVGANYGYTF. Written as DNA, the CDR3 is TGTGCCAGCAGCGTAGTAGGGGCTAACTATGGCTACACCTTC. The rearrangement uses TRBV9 and TRBJ1-2, with a tentative D call TRBD1 (5 bases). This CDR3 spans 14 amino acids. Trimming took off 0 bases at V and 0 bases at J, with 6 bases between the two ends. Germline assignment: CDR1 SGDLS and CDR2 YYNGEE.

This sequence joins TRBV9 and TRBJ2-2; D might be TRBD2 (5 bases). V lost 3 bases and J lost 5, with 14 bases in between. CDR3 length: 15 amino acids. Per the germline V gene, CDR1 is SGDLS and CDR2 is YYNGEE. CDR3 coding DNA: TGTGCCAGCAGCGCGGGGTCCCGGGGAACCGGGGAGCTGTTTTTT. It is translated as CASSAGSRGTGELFF.

The chain has TRBV19 and TRBJ1-1; D is unclear. This CDR3 region has 14 residues. Germline V gene lookup returns CDR1 LNHDA and CDR2 SQIVND (reference sequence). V lost 3 bases, J lost 6 bases, and 14 bases lay in between. CDR3 amino acids: CASSMEGGIAEAFF. CDR3 nucleotide sequence: TGTGCCAGTAGTATGGAGGGAGGGATTGCTGAAGCTTTCTTT.

CDR3 in DNA: TGTGCCAGCATCGGACAGTCGAATCAGCCCCAGCATTTT. It translates to CASIGQSNQPQHF. The rearrangement joins TRBV2 to TRBJ1-5; perhaps TRBD1 as D (6 bases). The CDR3 totals 13 residues. Trimming pared 7 bases from V and 4 bases from J, leaving 11 bases between. Germline-derived CDR1 and CDR2 are SNHLY and FYNNEI.

The chain carries TRBV7-2 and TRBJ2-1, with TRBD2 matching 7 bases. Germline CDR1 and CDR2: SGHTA and FQGNSA. CDR3 length: 15 residues. V shed 3 bases and J 8 bases; nucleotides not matched to a gene: 10. The CDR3, as DNA: TGTGCCAGCAGCTTGGTAGGGACTATATCGGATGAGCAGTTCTTC. This gives the protein CASSLVGTISDEQFF.

This clone showed up just a few times. The chain links TRBV5-5 to TRBJ2-6; 8 positions match TRBD2. With 4 bases clipped from V and 0 bases from J, the junction kept 9 bases outside the gene matches. Germline values: CDR1 SGHKS, CDR2 YYEKEE (reference sequence). The CDR3 consists of 18 residues. CDR3 nucleotides: TGTGCCAGCAGCGACAGACTAGCGAAGAGCTCTGGGGCCAACGTCCTGACTTTC. Protein sequence: CASSDRLAKSSGANVLTF.

Of note for this clone: In the same sample, other DNA sequences code for this CDR3. The rearrangement links TRBV5-1 to TRBJ1-5, with a weak D call TRBD1 (5 bases). V was shortened by 0 bases and J by 7 bases, with 14 bases between the two germline ends. Germline CDR1 reads SGHRS; CDR2 reads YFSETQ. The CDR3 runs 15 residues. The CDR3 coding sequence is TGCGCCAGCAGCTTGGGGCAGGGCAGTAACCAGCCCCAGCATTTT. Translating gives CASSLGQGSNQPQHF.

The chain recombines TRBV5-4 with TRBJ1-3; D uncertain. Germline values: CDR1 SGHNT, CDR2 YYREEE (reference sequence). The germline V and J ends were trimmed by 4 bases and 7 bases, with 12 bases remaining between them. This CDR3 spans 13 amino acids. CDR3 nucleotide sequence: TGTGCCAGCAGCGCGGGGAGGAGTAACACCATATATTTT. This sequence encodes CASSAGRSNTIYF.

This clone was counted once. V is TRBV5-4 and J is TRBJ1-5; TRBD1 matches at 7 bases. V dropped 4 bases and J dropped 5; count of bases not matched to a gene: 6. Germline CDR1 and CDR2: SGHNT and YYREEE (reference sequence). The CDR3 runs 14 residues. In nucleotides, the CDR3 is TGTGCCAGCAGCCGCAAGGGGGCGGATCAGCCCCAGCATTTT. This codes for CASSRKGADQPQHF.

The chain has TRBV5-1 and TRBJ2-5, with 7 bases fitting TRBD2. The J call is uncertain, as TRBJ2-7 better fits the DNA end. Germline CDR1 reads SGHRS; CDR2 reads YFSETQ. The CDR3 runs 14 residues. The CDR3 region is CASSLSGDYYEQYF. As DNA, the CDR3 is TGCGCCAGCAGCTTGTCGGGGGACTACTACGAGCAGTACTTC.

The chain links TRBV4-2 to TRBJ2-5; 9 bases align to TRBD2. With 3 bases clipped from V and 1 base from J, the junction kept 12 bases outside the gene matches. The CDR3 totals 18 residues. CDR1 is LGHNA, CDR2 YNFKEQ, per germline. CDR3 loop: CASSHSTSGELGQETQYF. CDR3 in DNA: TGTGCCAGCAGCCATTCGACTAGCGGAGAGCTGGGCCAAGAGACCCAGTACTTC.

V and J are TRBV6-1 and TRBJ1-2; no clear D. Germline V gives CDR1 MNHNS, CDR2 SASEGT. V lost 4 bases to trimming and J lost 2 bases, with 8 bases between them. This CDR3 spans 13 amino acids. CDR3 DNA sequence: TGTGCCAGCAGTGTCGAAGAGAACTATGGCTACACCTTC. Translating gives CASSVEENYGYTF.

The chain combines TRBV19 with TRBJ1-5; TRBD1 might be the D (6 bases). Germline V gene sequence: CDR1 LNHDA, CDR2 SQIVND (reference sequence). This CDR3 is built from 16 residues. V was shortened by 4 bases and J by 1 base, with 14 bases between the two germline ends. DNA for the CDR3: TGTGCCAGTAGTAAGATACAGGGTAGGAGCAATCAGCCCCAGCATTTT. The encoded protein is CASSKIQGRSNQPQHF.

The rearrangement links TRBV10-2 to TRBJ1-5, with D perhaps matching TRBD1 (5 bases). Germline assignment: CDR1 WSHSY and CDR2 SAAADI. The CDR3 totals 15 residues. Trimming pared 2 bases from V and 7 bases from J, leaving 15 bases between. This CDR3 reads CASSEVGGFGQPQHF. For the CDR3, the DNA is TGCGCCAGCAGTGAGGTGGGGGGGTTCGGCCAGCCCCAGCATTTT.

The chain uses TRBV30 and TRBJ2-1; TRBD1 matches at 7 bases. Germline lookup yields CDR1 GTSNPN and CDR2 SVGIG (reference sequence). This CDR3 comprises 17 residues. V lost 1 base, J lost 9 bases, and 18 bases stayed unmatched. The CDR3 bases are TGTGCCTGGAGTGCACCTTACTCCGGGACAGTGATCGGTGAGCAGTTCTTC. This gives the protein CAWSAPYSGTVIGEQFF.

The rearrangement links TRBV11-3 to TRBJ2-2; D gene unclear. The germline V and J ends were trimmed by 5 bases and 6 bases, with 7 bases remaining between them. Germline loops: CDR1 SGHNT, CDR2 YENEEA. CDR3 size: 12 residues. The CDR3 DNA sequence: TGTGCCAGCAGCCGTCCCCCCGGGGAGCTGTTTTTT. Translated, it gives CASSRPPGELFF.